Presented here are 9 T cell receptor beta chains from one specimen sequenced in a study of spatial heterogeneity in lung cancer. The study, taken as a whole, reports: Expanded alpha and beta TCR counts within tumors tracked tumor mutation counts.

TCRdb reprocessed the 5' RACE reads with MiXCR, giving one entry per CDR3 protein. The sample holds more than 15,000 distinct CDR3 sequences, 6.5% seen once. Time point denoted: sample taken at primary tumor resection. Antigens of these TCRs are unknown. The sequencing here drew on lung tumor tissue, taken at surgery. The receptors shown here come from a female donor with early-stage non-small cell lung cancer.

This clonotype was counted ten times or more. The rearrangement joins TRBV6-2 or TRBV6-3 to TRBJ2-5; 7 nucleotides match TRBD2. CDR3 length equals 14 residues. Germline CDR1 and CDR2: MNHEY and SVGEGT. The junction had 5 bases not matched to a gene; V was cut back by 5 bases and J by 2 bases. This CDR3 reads CASSATSPQETQYF. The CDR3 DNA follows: TGTGCCAGCAGTGCGACTAGCCCACAAGAGACCCAGTACTTC.

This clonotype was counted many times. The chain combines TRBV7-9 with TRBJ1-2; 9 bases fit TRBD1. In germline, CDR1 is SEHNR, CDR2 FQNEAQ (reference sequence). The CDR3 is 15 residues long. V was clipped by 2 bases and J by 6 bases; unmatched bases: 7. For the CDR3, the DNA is TGTGCCAGCAGCTTACAGAGGACAGGGGCCCATGGCTACACCTTC. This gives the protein CASSLQRTGAHGYTF. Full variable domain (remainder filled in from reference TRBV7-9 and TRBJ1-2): DTGVSQNPRHKITKRGQNVTFRCDPISEHNRLYWYRQTLGQGPEFLTYFQNEAQLEKSRLLSDRFSAERPKGSFSTLEIQRTEQGDSAMYLCASSLQRTGAHGYTFGSGTRLTVV.

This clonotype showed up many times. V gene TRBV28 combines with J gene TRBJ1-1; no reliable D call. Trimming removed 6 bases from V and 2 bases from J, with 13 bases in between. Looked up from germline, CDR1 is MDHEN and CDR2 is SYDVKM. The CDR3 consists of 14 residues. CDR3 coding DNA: TGTGCCAGCAGCCCAGGAAGCCCTAACACTGAAGCTTTCTTT. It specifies CASSPGSPNTEAFF.

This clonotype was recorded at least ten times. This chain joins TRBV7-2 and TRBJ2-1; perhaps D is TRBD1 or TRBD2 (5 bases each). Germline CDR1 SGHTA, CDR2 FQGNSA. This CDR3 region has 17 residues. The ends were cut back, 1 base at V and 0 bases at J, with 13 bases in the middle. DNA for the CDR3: TGTGCCAGCAGCTTAGTATGGATGGGGGTCTCCTACAATGAGCAGTTCTTC. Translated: CASSLVWMGVSYNEQFF.

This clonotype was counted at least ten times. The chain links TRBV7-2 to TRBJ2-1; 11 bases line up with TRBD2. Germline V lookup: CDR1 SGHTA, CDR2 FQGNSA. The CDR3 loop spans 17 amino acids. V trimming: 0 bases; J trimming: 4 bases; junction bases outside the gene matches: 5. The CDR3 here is CASSLATSGTGYNEQFF. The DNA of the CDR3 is TGTGCCAGCAGCTTAGCGACTAGCGGGACGGGATACAATGAGCAGTTCTTC.

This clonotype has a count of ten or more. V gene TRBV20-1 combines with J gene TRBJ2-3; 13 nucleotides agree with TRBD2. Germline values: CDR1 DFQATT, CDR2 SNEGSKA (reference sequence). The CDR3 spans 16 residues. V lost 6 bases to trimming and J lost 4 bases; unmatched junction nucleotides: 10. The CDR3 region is CSAGLAGAIGADTQYF. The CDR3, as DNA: TGCAGTGCCGGACTAGCGGGAGCGATTGGGGCAGATACGCAGTATTTT.

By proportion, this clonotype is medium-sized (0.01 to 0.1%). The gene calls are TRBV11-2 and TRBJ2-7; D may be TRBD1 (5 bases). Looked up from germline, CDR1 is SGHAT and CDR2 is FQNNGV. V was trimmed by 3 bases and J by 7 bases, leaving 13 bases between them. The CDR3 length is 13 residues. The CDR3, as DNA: TGTGCCAGCAGCTTTTACGATTCAGGGGAGCAGTACTTC. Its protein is CASSFYDSGEQYF.

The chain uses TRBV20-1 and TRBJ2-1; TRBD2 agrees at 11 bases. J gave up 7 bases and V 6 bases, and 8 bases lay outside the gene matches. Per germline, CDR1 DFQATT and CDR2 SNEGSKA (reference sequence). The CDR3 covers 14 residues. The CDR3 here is CSARTSGSWNEQFF. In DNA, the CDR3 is TGCAGTGCAAGGACTAGCGGGTCCTGGAATGAGCAGTTCTTC.

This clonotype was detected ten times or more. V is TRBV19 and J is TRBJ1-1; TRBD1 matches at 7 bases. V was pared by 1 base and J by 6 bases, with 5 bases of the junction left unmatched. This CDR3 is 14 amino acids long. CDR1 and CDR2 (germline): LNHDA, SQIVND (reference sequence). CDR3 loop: CASSIGGGGPEAFF. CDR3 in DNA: TGTGCCAGTAGTATAGGGGGAGGGGGCCCTGAAGCTTTCTTT. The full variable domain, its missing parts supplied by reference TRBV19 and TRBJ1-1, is DGGITQSPKYLFRKEGQNVTLSCEQNLNHDAMYWYRQDPGQGLRLIYYSQIVNDFQKGDIAEGYSVSREKKESFPLTVTSAQKNPTAFYLCASSIGGGGPEAFFGQGTRLTVV.